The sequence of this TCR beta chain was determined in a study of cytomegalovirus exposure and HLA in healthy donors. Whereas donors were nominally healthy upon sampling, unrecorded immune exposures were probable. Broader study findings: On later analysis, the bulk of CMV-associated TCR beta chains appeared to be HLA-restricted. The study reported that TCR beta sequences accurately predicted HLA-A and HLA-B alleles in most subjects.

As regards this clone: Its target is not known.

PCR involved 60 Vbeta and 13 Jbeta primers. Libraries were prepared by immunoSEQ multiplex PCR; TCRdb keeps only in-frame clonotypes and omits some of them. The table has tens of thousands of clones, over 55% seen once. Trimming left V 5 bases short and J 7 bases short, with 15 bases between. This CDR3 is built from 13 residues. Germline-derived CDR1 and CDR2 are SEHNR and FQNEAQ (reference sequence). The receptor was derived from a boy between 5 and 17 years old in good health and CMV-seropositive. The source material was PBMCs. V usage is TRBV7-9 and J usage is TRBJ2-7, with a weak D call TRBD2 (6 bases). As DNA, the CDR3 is TGTGCCAGCAGCGATAGTGGGGGGTATGAGCAGTACTTC. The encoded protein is CASSDSGGYEQYF.